These 20 T cell receptor beta chains were sequenced from one sample in a study of T-cell reconstitution after alpha-beta-depleted transplantation in children. This sample's TCRbeta library carried unique molecular identifier barcodes. TCRdb recomputed calls from the PCR reads with MiXCR, one row per CDR3 protein. This table has 100,000 to 120,000 distinct CDR3 sequences, around 6.4% appearing once. The sample in question was PBMCs, mostly from graft donor cells, obtained 360 days after TCRalphabeta/CD19-depleted stem cell transplant. The source is a male patient aged 2-15 years who had a stem cell transplant for acute lymphoblastic leukemia, so the T cells may come from the graft donor.

This clonotype was counted at least ten times. The rearrangement uses TRBV7-9 and TRBJ2-5; D ambiguous. The germline V gene has CDR1 SEHNR and CDR2 FQNEAQ (reference sequence). Trimming shortened V by 5 bases and J by 3 bases, and 10 bases separated the two germline ends. The length of the CDR3 is 13 residues. Here the CDR3 reads CASSPVAEETQYF. CDR3 nucleotide sequence: TGTGCCAGCAGCCCCGTTGCAGAAGAGACCCAGTACTTC.

The table lists this clonotype with many counts. CDR3 DNA: TGTGCCAGCAGCGGACCCAGCGAGCAGTACTTC. It yields the protein CASSGPSEQYF. The genes are TRBV7-9 and TRBJ2-7; the D is unclear. The CDR3 is 11 amino acids. Germline V gene sequence: CDR1 SEHNR, CDR2 FQNEAQ (reference sequence). V shed 5 bases and J shed 6 bases, with 8 bases lying between them.

The CDR3 here is CASSPGRSGRKYF. The DNA of the CDR3 is TGTGCCAGCAGCCCCGGCCGGAGCGGGAGAAAGTACTTC. The chain recombines TRBV7-6 with TRBJ2-7; 8 bases are shared with TRBD2. The CDR3 runs 13 residues. The V segment lost 5 bases and the J segment 11 bases; nucleotides outside the gene matches: 11. Germline values: CDR1 SGHVS, CDR2 FNYEAQ. Combining the CDR3 with reference TRBV7-6 and TRBJ2-7 gives the whole variable domain GAGVSQSPRYKVTKRGQDVALRCDPISGHVSLYWYRQALGQGPEFLTYFNYEAQQDKSGLPNDRFSAERPEGSISTLTIQRTEQRDSAMYRCASSPGRSGRKYFGPGTRLTVT.

As regards this clonotype: Being one base from a much bigger clone, this may be a read error. The DNA of the CDR3 is TGTGACACCAGCGGAGTTATCAGACCGAACACTGAAGCTTTCTTT. Its translation: CDTSGVIRPNTEAFF. The chain couples TRBV15 to TRBJ1-1; no definite D call. Germline V gene data show CDR1 as LNHNV and CDR2 as YYDKDF (reference sequence). The length of the CDR3 is 15 residues. The full variable domain, its missing parts supplied by reference TRBV15 and TRBJ1-1, is DAMVIQNPRYQVTQFGKPVTLSCSQTLNHNVMYWYQQKSSQAPKLLFHYYDKDFNNEADTPDNFQSRRPNTSFCFLDIRSPGLGDTAMYLCDTSGVIRPNTEAFFGQGTRLTVV.

This clonotype occurred many times. This rearrangement joins TRBV7-3 to TRBJ1-4; 8 positions agree with TRBD1. J lost 5 bases, V lost 3 bases, and 14 bases had no gene match. The germline gives CDR1 SGHTA, CDR2 FQGTGA. This CDR3 has 18 residues. The CDR3 nucleotides are TGTGCCAGCAGCTTCCGGAGACCCTACAGGGGGAGAAATGAAAAACTGTTTTTT. Translating it yields CASSFRRPYRGRNEKLFF.

This clonotype was seen ten or more times. The genes are TRBV5-1 and TRBJ2-7; D gene uncertain. CDR1 is SGHRS, CDR2 YFSETQ, per germline. This CDR3 comprises 13 residues. V lost 0 bases and J lost 1, with 5 bases in between. This CDR3 is CASSLDMSYEQYF. CDR3 in DNA: TGCGCCAGCAGCTTGGACATGTCCTACGAGCAGTACTTC.

The table lists this clonotype with many counts. The rearrangement links TRBV6-5 to TRBJ2-7; D is unclear. The germline V and J ends were trimmed by 0 bases and 0 bases, with 6 bases remaining between them. This CDR3 comprises 14 residues. Germline V gives CDR1 MNHEY, CDR2 SVGAGI. The DNA of the CDR3 is TGTGCCAGCAGTTACTCTAAGATCTCCTACGAGCAGTACTTC. Its protein product is CASSYSKISYEQYF.

There are many counts of this clonotype. The genes are TRBV7-6 and TRBJ2-7; D might be TRBD2 (5 bases). CDR1 SGHVS and CDR2 FNYEAQ come from the germline V gene. The CDR3 sequence is 13 residues long. Trimming shortened V by 3 bases and J by 7 bases, and 13 bases separated the two germline ends. In DNA, the CDR3 is TGTGCCAGCAGCTTTGTCACCTCGGGAGAGCAGTACTTC. Amino acids: CASSFVTSGEQYF.

This clonotype was observed many times. The chain carries TRBV29-1 and TRBJ2-7; tentatively, D is TRBD1 (6 bases). The germline V gene has CDR1 SQVTM and CDR2 ANQGSEA. V was clipped by 1 base and J by 3 bases, with 7 bases between them. The CDR3 consists of 12 residues. CDR3 bases: TGCAGCGTTGAAGGCAGGGGCTACGAGCAGTACTTC. Translation gives CSVEGRGYEQYF.

Many counts were recorded for this clonotype. The chain recombines TRBV29-1 with TRBJ1-1, with a tentative D call TRBD1 (5 bases). The V end was cut by 2 bases, the J end by 0 bases, with 10 bases between. CDR1 and CDR2 from the germline V gene are SQVTM and ANQGSEA. The CDR3 contains 14 residues. The CDR3 DNA is TGCAGCGTTGAACTCAAGGGGTTGAACACTGAAGCTTTCTTT. Encoded protein: CSVELKGLNTEAFF. The full variable domain, with the rest looked up from reference TRBV29-1 and TRBJ1-1, is SAVISQKPSRDICQRGTSLTIQCQVDSQVTMMFWYRQQPGQSLTLIATANQGSEATYESGFVIDKFPISRPNLTFSTLTVSNMSPEDSSIYLCSVELKGLNTEAFFGQGTRLTVV.

This clonotype has a handful of counts. V and J are TRBV4-1 and TRBJ1-1; a possible D gene is TRBD1 (5 bases). Deletions cut 1 base from V and 4 bases from J, with 16 bases between. Germline CDR1 MGHRA, CDR2 YSYEKL. The CDR3 is 16 amino acids. CDR3 region: CASSQVWDGRGTEAFF. In DNA form, the CDR3 reads TGCGCCAGCAGCCAAGTTTGGGACGGACGTGGCACTGAAGCTTTCTTT.

This clonotype was recorded at least ten times. The rearrangement uses TRBV2 and TRBJ2-7; a possible D gene is TRBD1 (5 bases). In germline, CDR1 is SNHLY, CDR2 FYNNEI. Trimming pared 1 base from V and 1 base from J, leaving 5 bases between. This CDR3 has 13 residues. The CDR3 coding sequence is TGTGCCAGCAGTGAAGGACAGTCCTACGAGCAGTACTTC. Encoded protein: CASSEGQSYEQYF.

This clonotype was detected ten times or more. V usage is TRBV5-1 and J usage is TRBJ2-2, with D possibly being TRBD1 or TRBD2 (6 bases each). The CDR3 contains 16 residues. V was shortened by 4 bases and J by 7 bases, with 20 bases between the two germline ends. CDR1 is SGHRS, CDR2 YFSETQ, per germline. CDR3 coding DNA: TGCGCCAGCAGCCGTACAGGGAGGACGGAGGGCGGGGAGCTGTTTTTT. Its translation is CASSRTGRTEGGELFF.

The table lists this clonotype with many counts. The chain recombines TRBV28 with TRBJ2-3; 11 positions match TRBD2. Germline-derived CDR1 and CDR2 are MDHEN and SYDVKM. J gave up 2 bases and V 3 bases, and 7 bases lay outside the gene matches. This CDR3 has 17 amino acids. CDR3 protein: CASSFPPTSGDTDTQYF. In nucleotides, the CDR3 is TGTGCCAGCAGTTTCCCCCCGACTAGCGGGGACACAGATACGCAGTATTTT.

This clonotype was seen only a few times. V gene TRBV7-6 combines with J gene TRBJ2-7; a weak D match, TRBD1 (5 bases). V lost 5 bases to trimming and J lost 6 bases, with 17 bases between them. The CDR3 totals 14 residues. Looked up from germline, CDR1 is SGHVS and CDR2 is FNYEAQ. This CDR3 is CASSAWTSEAEQYF. DNA of the CDR3: TGTGCCAGCAGCGCTTGGACAAGTGAGGCCGAGCAGTACTTC. The variable domain in full, with the rest retrieved from reference TRBV7-6 and TRBJ2-7, is GAGVSQSPRYKVTKRGQDVALRCDPISGHVSLYWYRQALGQGPEFLTYFNYEAQQDKSGLPNDRFSAERPEGSISTLTIQRTEQRDSAMYRCASSAWTSEAEQYFGPGTRLTVT.

J is TRBJ2-7 and V is TRBV5-1, with a weak D call TRBD1 (6 bases). The CDR3 has 14 amino acids. Germline CDR1 and CDR2: SGHRS and YFSETQ. Trimming pared 4 bases from V and 2 bases from J, leaving 13 bases between. CDR3 sequence reads: CASSLTGRPYEQYF. CDR3 coding DNA: TGCGCCAGCAGCCTGACAGGCCGTCCCTACGAGCAGTACTTC.

The V gene is TRBV6-5, the J gene TRBJ2-1, with a tentative D call TRBD2 (6 bases). The germline V and J ends were trimmed by 0 bases and 4 bases, with 13 bases remaining between them. The CDR3 length is 16 residues. Germline V gene data show CDR1 as MNHEY and CDR2 as SVGAGI. CDR3 protein: CASSYSAGWMYNEQFF. CDR3 DNA sequence: TGTGCCAGCAGTTACTCAGCGGGCTGGATGTACAATGAGCAGTTCTTC.

The chain joins TRBV28 to TRBJ2-3; either TRBD1 or TRBD2 may supply D (5 bases each). V lost 1 base to trimming and J lost 9 bases, with 17 bases between them. Germline loops: CDR1 MDHEN, CDR2 SYDVKM. This CDR3 contains 15 residues. CDR3 sequence: CASSLFVGTGETQYF. Here the CDR3 DNA reads TGTGCCAGCAGTTTATTCGTTGGGACCGGGGAGACGCAGTATTTT.

The chain recombines TRBV4-3 with TRBJ2-1, with D possibly being TRBD2 (5 bases). Germline CDR1 LGHNA, CDR2 YSLEER. There are 18 residues in the CDR3. Trimming pared 1 base from V and 4 bases from J, leaving 20 bases between. This CDR3 reads CASSQVSLGSGKYNEQFF. CDR3 coding DNA: TGCGCCAGCAGCCAAGTATCCCTCGGCAGCGGAAAATACAATGAGCAGTTCTTC.

Points on this clonotype: Its ends do not fully match the called genes, so a read error is possible. The chain combines TRBV20-1 with TRBJ2-5; 9 bases line up with TRBD2. In germline, CDR1 is DFQATT, CDR2 SNEGSKA (reference sequence). The CDR3 spans 16 residues. The CDR3 sequence is CSARDWRTSDGEAQYF. The CDR3 DNA reads as TGCAGTGCTAGAGATTGGCGGACTAGCGACGGAGAGGCCCAGTACTTC.